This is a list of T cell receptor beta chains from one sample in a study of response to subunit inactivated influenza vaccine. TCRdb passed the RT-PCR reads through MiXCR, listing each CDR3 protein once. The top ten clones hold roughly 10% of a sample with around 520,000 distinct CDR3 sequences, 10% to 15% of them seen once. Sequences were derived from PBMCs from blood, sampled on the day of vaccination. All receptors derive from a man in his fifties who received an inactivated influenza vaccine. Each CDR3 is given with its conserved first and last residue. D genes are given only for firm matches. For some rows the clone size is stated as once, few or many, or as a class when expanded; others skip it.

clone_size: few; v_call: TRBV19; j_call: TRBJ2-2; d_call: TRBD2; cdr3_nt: TGTGCCAGTAAAGGGACCGGGGGGAGCACCGGGGAGCTGTTTTTT; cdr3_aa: CASKGTGGSTGELFF
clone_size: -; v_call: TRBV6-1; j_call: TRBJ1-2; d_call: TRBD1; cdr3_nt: TGTGCCAGCAGCGAGGACAGGGGAAACTATGGCTACACCTTC; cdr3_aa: CASSEDRGNYGYTF
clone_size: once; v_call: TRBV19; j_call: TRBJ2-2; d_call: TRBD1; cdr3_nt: TGTGCCAGTACCCGGACAGGGGCGAACACCGGGGAGCTGTTTTTT; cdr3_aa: CASTRTGANTGELFF
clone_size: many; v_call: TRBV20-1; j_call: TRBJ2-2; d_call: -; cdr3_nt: TGCAGTGCCCGCCGGGGGCTGACCGGGGAGCTGTTTTTT; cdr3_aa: CSARRGLTGELFF
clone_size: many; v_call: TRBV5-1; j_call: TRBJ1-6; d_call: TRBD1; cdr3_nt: TGCGCCAGCAGCTTGGAGAGGACAGGGAATTCACCCCTCCACTTT; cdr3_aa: CASSLERTGNSPLHF
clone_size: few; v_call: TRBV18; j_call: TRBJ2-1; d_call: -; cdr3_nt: TGTGCCAGCTCACCACCAATTGGAGGGTACAATGAGCAGTTCTTC; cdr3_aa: CASSPPIGGYNEQFF
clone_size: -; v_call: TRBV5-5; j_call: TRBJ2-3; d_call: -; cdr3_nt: TGTGCCAGCAGCTTGGGAGGGGCCTATACCACAGATACGCAGTATTTT; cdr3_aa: CASSLGGAYTTDTQYF
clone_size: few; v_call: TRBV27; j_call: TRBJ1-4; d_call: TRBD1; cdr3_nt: TGTGCCAGCAGTTTTACGTCCCGGACAGGTGAAAAACTGTTTTTT; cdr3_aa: CASSFTSRTGEKLFF
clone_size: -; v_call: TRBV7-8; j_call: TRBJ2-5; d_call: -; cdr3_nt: TGTGCCAGCAGCTTCTTGGGCGTAGAGACCCAGTACTTC; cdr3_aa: CASSFLGVETQYF
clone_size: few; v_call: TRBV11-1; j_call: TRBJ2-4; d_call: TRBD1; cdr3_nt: TGTGCCAGCAGCTCCCGGGACAGGGGGCCCCTAGCCAAAAACATTCAGTACTTC; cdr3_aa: CASSSRDRGPLAKNIQYF
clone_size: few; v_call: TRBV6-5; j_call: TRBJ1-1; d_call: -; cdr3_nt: TGTGCCAGCAGTTTCCGGGCAGGAGGTGAAGCTTTCTTT; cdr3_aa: CASSFRAGGEAFF
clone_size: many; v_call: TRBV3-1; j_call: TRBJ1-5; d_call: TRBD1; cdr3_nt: TGTGCCAGCAGCCAAAAAGGGACAGGGACCCAGCATTTT; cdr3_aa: CASSQKGTGTQHF
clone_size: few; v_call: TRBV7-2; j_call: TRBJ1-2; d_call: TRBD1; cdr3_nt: TGTGCCAGCAGCTTAGCAGGGGGACAGGGGCTTGGCTACACCTTC; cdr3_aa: CASSLAGGQGLGYTF
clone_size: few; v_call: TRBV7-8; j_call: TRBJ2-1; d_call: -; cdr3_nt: TGTGCCAGCAGCTTAGTTTTGGGAGTTGAGCAGTTCTTC; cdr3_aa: CASSLVLGVEQFF
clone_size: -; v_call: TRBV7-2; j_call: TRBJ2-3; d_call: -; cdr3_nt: TGTGCCAGCAGCAATCCGGGCCGGGATACGCAGTATTTT; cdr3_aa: CASSNPGRDTQYF
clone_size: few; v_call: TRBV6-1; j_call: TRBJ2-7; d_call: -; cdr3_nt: TGTGCCAGCAGTGAATGGGGTATTGGCGAGCAGTACTTC; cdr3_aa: CASSEWGIGEQYF
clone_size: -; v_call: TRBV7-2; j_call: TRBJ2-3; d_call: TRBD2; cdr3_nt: TGTGCCAGCTCCCGTGGCGGGAGGGGTTCGGATACGCAGTATTTT; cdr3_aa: CASSRGGRGSDTQYF
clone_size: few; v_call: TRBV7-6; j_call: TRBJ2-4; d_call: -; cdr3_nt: TGTGCCAGCAGCTTAGGCAACCGGGCCAAAAACATTCAGTACTTC; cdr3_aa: CASSLGNRAKNIQYF
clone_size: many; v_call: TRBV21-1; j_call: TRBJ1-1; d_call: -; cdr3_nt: TGTGCCAGCAGCATGGAGGACAGGCGGCCCATGAACACTGAAGCTTTCTTT; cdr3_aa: CASSMEDRRPMNTEAFF
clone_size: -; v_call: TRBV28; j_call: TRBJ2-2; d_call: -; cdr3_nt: TGTGCCAGCAGTTGGGAATGGGCCACACCCAACACCGGGGAGCTGTTTTTT; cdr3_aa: CASSWEWATPNTGELFF
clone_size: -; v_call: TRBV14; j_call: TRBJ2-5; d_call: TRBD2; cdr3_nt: TGTGCCAGCAGCCAAGATCGGCTAGCGGGGTTACGAGAGACCCAGTACTTC; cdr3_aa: CASSQDRLAGLRETQYF
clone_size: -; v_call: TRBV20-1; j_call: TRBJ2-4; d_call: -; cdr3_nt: TGCAGTGCTAGAGATTTGGACGCCTTACTAGCCAAAAACATTCAGTACTTC; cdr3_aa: CSARDLDALLAKNIQYF
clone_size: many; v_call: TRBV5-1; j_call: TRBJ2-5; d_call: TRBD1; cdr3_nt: TGCGCCAGCAGATCCCGAGGGGGCAGAAACCAAGAGACCCAGTACTTC; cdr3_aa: CASRSRGGRNQETQYF
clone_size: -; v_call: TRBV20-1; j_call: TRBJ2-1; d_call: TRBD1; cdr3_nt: TGCAGTGCTATGAGGGGGACAGATTACAATGAGCAGTTCTTC; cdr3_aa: CSAMRGTDYNEQFF
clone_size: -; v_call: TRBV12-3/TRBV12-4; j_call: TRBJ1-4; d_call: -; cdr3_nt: TGTGCCAGCAGTTTAGCGACAGGCGCGGGAAAACTGTTTTTT; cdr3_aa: CASSLATGAGKLFF
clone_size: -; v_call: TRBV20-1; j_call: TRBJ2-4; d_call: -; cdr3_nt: TGCAGTGCTCCAACCAGATATAGGACGATAGCCAAAAACATTCAGTACTTC; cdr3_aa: CSAPTRYRTIAKNIQYF
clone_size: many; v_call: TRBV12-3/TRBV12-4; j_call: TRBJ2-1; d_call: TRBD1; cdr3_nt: TGTGCCAGCAGTCCCGGGGTGGGACAGTCCTACAATGAGCAGTTCTTC; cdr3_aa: CASSPGVGQSYNEQFF
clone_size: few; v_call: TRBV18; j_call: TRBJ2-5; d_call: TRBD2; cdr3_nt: TGTGCCAGCTCACCACGAGCGGGAAGCCAAGAGACCCAGTACTTC; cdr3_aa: CASSPRAGSQETQYF
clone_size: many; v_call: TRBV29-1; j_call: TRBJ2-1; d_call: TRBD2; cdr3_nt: TGCAGCGTTGGGGGACTAGCGGGAGCATTAAGCTCCTACAATGAGCAGTTCTTC; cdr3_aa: CSVGGLAGALSSYNEQFF
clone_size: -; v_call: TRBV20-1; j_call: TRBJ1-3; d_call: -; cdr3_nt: TGCAGTGCTAGAGATCTCGGCAGGGACTCTGGAAACACCATATATTTT; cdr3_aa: CSARDLGRDSGNTIYF
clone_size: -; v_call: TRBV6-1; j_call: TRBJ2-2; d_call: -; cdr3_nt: TGTGCCAGCAGGAAACAGGCGACCGGGGAGCTGTTTTTT; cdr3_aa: CASRKQATGELFF
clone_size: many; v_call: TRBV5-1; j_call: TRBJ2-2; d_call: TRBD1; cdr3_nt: TGCGCCAGCAGCCCTGGGACAGGGAACACCGGGGAGCTGTTTTTT; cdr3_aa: CASSPGTGNTGELFF
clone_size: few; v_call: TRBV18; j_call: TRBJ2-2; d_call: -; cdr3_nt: TGTGCCAGCTCACTCGACAGGCCCTCGAACACCGGGGAGCTGTTTTTT; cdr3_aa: CASSLDRPSNTGELFF
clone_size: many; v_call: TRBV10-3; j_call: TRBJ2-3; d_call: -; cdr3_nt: TGTGCCATCAGCGGTAACACAGATACGCAGTATTTT; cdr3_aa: CAISGNTDTQYF
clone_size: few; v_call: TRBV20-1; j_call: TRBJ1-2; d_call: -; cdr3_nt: TGCAGTGCTAGGCTACAGGGCCGGTATGGCTACACCTTC; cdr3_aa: CSARLQGRYGYTF
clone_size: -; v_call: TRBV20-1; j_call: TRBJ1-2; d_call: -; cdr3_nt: TGCAGTGCCGCCCAGGGTGGTTATGGCTACACCTTC; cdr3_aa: CSAAQGGYGYTF
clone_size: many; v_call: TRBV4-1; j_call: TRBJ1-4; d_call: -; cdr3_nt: TGCGCCAGCAGCCCCGGTTTATGGGGAAATGAAAAACTGTTTTTT; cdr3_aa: CASSPGLWGNEKLFF
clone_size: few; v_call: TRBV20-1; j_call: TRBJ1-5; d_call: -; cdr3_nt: TGCAGTGCTAGAGGGCAGGGAGGCAATCAGCCCCAGCATTTT; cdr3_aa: CSARGQGGNQPQHF
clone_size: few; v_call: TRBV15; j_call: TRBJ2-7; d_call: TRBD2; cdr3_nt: TGTGCCACCAGCAGAGATCTCCCGGGGGGGGTCTACGAGCAGTACTTC; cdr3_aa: CATSRDLPGGVYEQYF
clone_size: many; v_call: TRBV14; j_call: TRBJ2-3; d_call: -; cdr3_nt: TGTGCCAGCAGCAGACGAATATACGGGTGGCATACAGATACGCAGTATTTT; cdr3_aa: CASSRRIYGWHTDTQYF
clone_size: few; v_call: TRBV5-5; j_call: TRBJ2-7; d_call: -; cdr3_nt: TGTGCCAGCAGCTTGGCCCCTGGCGGTCAGGGTACGTACGAGCAGTACTTC; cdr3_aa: CASSLAPGGQGTYEQYF
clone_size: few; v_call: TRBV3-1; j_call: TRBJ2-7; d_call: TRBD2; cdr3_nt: TGTGCCAGCAGCCAGGCCCTTAGGGGCTTGACTAGCGGGAGTCAGAACGAGCAGTACTTC; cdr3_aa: CASSQALRGLTSGSQNEQYF
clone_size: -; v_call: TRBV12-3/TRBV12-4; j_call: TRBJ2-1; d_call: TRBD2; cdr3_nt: TGTGCCAGCAGTCACAGCGGGAGGGCCGTAAATGAGCAGTTCTTC; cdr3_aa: CASSHSGRAVNEQFF
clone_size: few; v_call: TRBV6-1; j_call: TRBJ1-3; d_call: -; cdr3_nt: TGTGCCAGCAGTGAACCCGGAAAGTCTGGAAACACCATATATTTT; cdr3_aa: CASSEPGKSGNTIYF
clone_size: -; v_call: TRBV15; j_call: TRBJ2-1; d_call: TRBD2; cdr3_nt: TGTGCCACCAGCAGAGAAGCGGGAACCCCCCACAATGAGCAGTTCTTC; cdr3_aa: CATSREAGTPHNEQFF